These 28 T cell receptor beta chains came from one sample sequenced in a study of blood T cell repertoires in COVID-19. Some clones are missing from TCRdb's copy, which holds only in-frame ones; the method was immunoSEQ multiplex PCR. The sample carries 80,000 to 100,000 clones, 74% recorded once. Sequenced: peripheral blood. The source is a man aged 65-85 years with COVID-19, enrolled during active disease.

The rearrangement joins TRBV27 to TRBJ1-5, with 7 positions matching TRBD1. The germline V gene has CDR1 MNHEY and CDR2 SMNVEV (reference sequence). This CDR3 is built from 15 residues. Unmatched junction bases numbered 10, after V lost 5 bases and J lost 6 bases. CDR3 protein: CASSLQGVDGQPQHF. DNA of the CDR3: TGTGCCAGCAGTCTGCAGGGGGTTGATGGTCAGCCCCAGCATTTT.

CDR3 amino acids: CASSSRGSGGRVGNIQYF. The CDR3 DNA sequence: TGTGCCAGCAGCTCCCGAGGGTCCGGGGGTCGGGTCGGTAACATTCAGTACTTC. This chain uses TRBV7-2 with TRBJ2-4; tentative D call: TRBD2 (6 bases). The ends were cut back, 4 bases at V and 7 bases at J, with 26 bases in the middle. The CDR3 is made up of 18 amino acids. Germline V gene data show CDR1 as SGHTA and CDR2 as FQGNSA.

The rearrangement joins TRBV19 to TRBJ2-1; 7 bases map to TRBD2. Germline trimming cut 4 bases from V and 3 bases from J; bases unmatched to any gene: 6. Germline CDR1 is LNHDA and CDR2 is SQIVND (reference sequence). CDR3 length: 15 residues. The CDR3 DNA sequence: TGTGCCAGTAGTAGCCAGGGCGGGAGCTACAATGAGCAGTTCTTC. This sequence encodes CASSSQGGSYNEQFF.

The V gene is TRBV5-1, the J gene TRBJ1-6, with 7 bases that match TRBD1. After removal of 4 bases from V and 0 bases from J, the junction contained 13 bases not matched to a gene. The CDR3 sequence is 19 residues long. Germline values: CDR1 SGHRS, CDR2 YFSETQ. CDR3 in DNA: TGCGCCAGCAGCCAACTACCCCAGGGGGACAGCTCCTATAATTCACCCCTCCACTTT. Its protein product is CASSQLPQGDSSYNSPLHF. Supplemented by reference TRBV5-1 and TRBJ1-6, the full variable domain reads KAGVTQTPRYLIKTRGQQVTLSCSPISGHRSVSWYQQTPGQGLQFLFEYFSETQRNKGNFPGRFSGRQFSNSRSEMNVSTLELGDSALYLCASSQLPQGDSSYNSPLHFGNGTRLTVT.

V is TRBV3-1 (or the pseudogene TRBV3-2) and J is TRBJ2-5, with TRBD2 identical over 7 bases. This CDR3 has 16 amino acids. Trimming removed 2 bases from V and 2 bases from J; junction bases left unmatched: 8. Germline-derived CDR1 and CDR2 are LGHDT and YNNKEL (reference sequence). The CDR3 sequence: CASSQRTSARQETQYF. CDR3 in DNA: TGTGCCAGCAGCCAAAGAACTAGCGCGAGGCAAGAGACCCAGTACTTC.

This sequence joins TRBV9 and TRBJ1-5; TRBD1 aligns across 7 bases. This CDR3 spans 14 amino acids. Looked up from germline, CDR1 is SGDLS and CDR2 is YYNGEE. J was trimmed by 6 bases and V by 4 bases; bases with no gene match: 7. CDR3 protein: CASSPGTVAQPQHF. The CDR3 DNA sequence: TGTGCCAGCAGCCCAGGGACAGTGGCTCAGCCCCAGCATTTT.

The J gene is TRBJ2-7, the V gene TRBV24-1; 12 positions match TRBD2. Trimming cost V 4 bases and J 1 base; bases outside gene matches: 4. CDR1 and CDR2 (germline): KGHDR, SFDVKD. The CDR3 consists of 16 residues. CDR3 DNA: TGTGCCACCAGTGACGGAGGACTAGCGGGGTCCTACGAGCAGTACTTC. This sequence encodes CATSDGGLAGSYEQYF.

This chain joins TRBV7-8 and TRBJ2-1, with a possible D match to TRBD1 (6 bases). Per the germline V gene, CDR1 is SGHVS and CDR2 is FQNEAQ. Between the trimmed V and J ends, which lost 2 bases and 0 bases, there was a span of 26 bases. The CDR3 consists of 21 residues. The CDR3 DNA is TGTGCCAGCAGCTTAATAGGGGGTAGTCAGCGTAGGGAATACTCCTACAATGAGCAGTTCTTC. Its translation is CASSLIGGSQRREYSYNEQFF.

The chain employs TRBV5-1 and TRBJ2-2; 12 bases agree with TRBD2. The CDR3 totals 18 residues. J was trimmed by 5 bases and V by 0 bases; bases with no gene match: 8. Germline CDR1 SGHRS, CDR2 YFSETQ. CDR3 residues: CASSLASSGRVVTGELFF. For the CDR3, the DNA is TGCGCCAGCAGCTTGGCGTCTAGCGGGAGGGTCGTAACCGGGGAGCTGTTTTTT.

The CDR3 sequence is CAISEGFGRVGVDEQFF. CDR3 nucleotide sequence: TGTGCCATCAGTGAGGGGTTCGGCAGGGTAGGAGTGGATGAGCAGTTCTTC. The rearrangement uses TRBV10-3 and TRBJ2-1, with D tentatively TRBD1 (5 bases). This CDR3 contains 17 residues. The V gene lost 2 bases and the J gene lost 8 bases, with 22 bases spanning the gap. The germline CDR1 and CDR2 sequences are ENHRY and SYGVKD.

There are a few counts of this clone. The CDR3 DNA sequence: TGTGCCACCAGTGACGGGGGACTAGCGGGAGCCTACGAGCAGTACTTC. Translation gives CATSDGGLAGAYEQYF. This chain connects TRBV24-1 to TRBJ2-7, with 14 bases fitting TRBD2. Germline CDR1 reads KGHDR; CDR2 reads SFDVKD. Trimming removed 4 bases from V and 2 bases from J; junction bases left unmatched: 3. The CDR3 is made up of 16 amino acids.

This clone was detected a few times. The chain links TRBV18 to TRBJ1-5; 7 bases match TRBD1. Trimming at V came to 1 base and at J to 2 bases, leaving 2 bases not matched to a gene. Germline assignment: CDR1 KGHSH and CDR2 LQKENI. The CDR3 spans 15 residues. CDR3 protein: CASSPQGTGNQPQHF. In DNA, the CDR3 is TGTGCCAGCTCACCACAAGGGACAGGCAATCAGCCCCAGCATTTT.

The gene calls are TRBV20-1 and TRBJ2-7; no clear D gene. CDR1 and CDR2 from the germline V gene are DFQATT and SNEGSKA (reference sequence). This CDR3 comprises 12 residues. V was cut by 3 bases and J by 2 bases, with 8 bases left in between. CDR3: CSASLAAYEQYF. As DNA, the CDR3 is TGCAGTGCTAGTTTGGCGGCCTACGAGCAGTACTTC.

The chain joins TRBV4-3 to TRBJ1-6, with 12 bases identical to TRBD1. Unmatched junction bases numbered 3, after V lost 0 bases and J lost 9 bases. The germline gives CDR1 LGHNA, CDR2 YSLEER. CDR3 length equals 16 residues. CDR3 bases: TGCGCCAGCAGCCAAGAAGGGACAGGGGGCTTTTCACCCCTCCACTTT. This translates into CASSQEGTGGFSPLHF.

This chain joins TRBV10-3 and TRBJ2-7, with D possibly matching TRBD2 (5 bases). Trimming removed 2 bases at V and 3 bases at J, with 8 bases between. Germline V CDR1 and CDR2: ENHRY, SYGVKD. The CDR3 sequence is 13 residues long. In DNA form, the CDR3 reads TGTGCCATCAGTGAGGGACTCATCTACGAGCAGTACTTC. Translating it yields CAISEGLIYEQYF.

This chain joins TRBV6-1 and TRBJ2-1, with TRBD2 matching over 13 bases. Germline V lookup: CDR1 MNHNS, CDR2 SASEGT. The CDR3 is 19 amino acids. J gave up 0 bases and V 0 bases, and 5 bases lay outside the gene matches. The CDR3 is CASSEASGTSGISYNEQFF. CDR3 bases: TGTGCCAGCAGTGAAGCCTCCGGGACTAGCGGGATCTCCTACAATGAGCAGTTCTTC.

V usage is TRBV5-4 and J usage is TRBJ2-1; 9 bases agree with TRBD2. V lost 0 bases and J lost 2; bases outside the gene matches: 9. Germline-derived CDR1 and CDR2 are SGHNT and YYREEE (reference sequence). The CDR3 has 18 amino acids. CDR3 DNA: TGTGCCAGCAGCTTGGCCTTGTTAGCGGGAGTCCCCTACAATGAGCAGTTCTTC. It specifies CASSLALLAGVPYNEQFF.

The chain employs TRBV30 and TRBJ2-7, with 8 bases lining up with TRBD2. Germline V gene lookup returns CDR1 GTSNPN and CDR2 SVGIG (reference sequence). The ends lost 0 bases at V and 12 bases at J; junction bases unmatched: 10. The CDR3 length is 13 residues. CDR3 DNA sequence: TGTGCCTGGAGTGTAAGGGCTAGCGGGTCCCTGTACTTC. Encoded protein: CAWSVRASGSLYF.

The chain has TRBV4-2 and TRBJ2-1, with D tentatively TRBD1 (5 bases). V was clipped by 0 bases and J by 4 bases, with 13 bases between them. The CDR3 is made up of 16 amino acids. The germline V gene has CDR1 LGHNA and CDR2 YNFKEQ. The CDR3 sequence is CASSQDGRGVYNEQFF. For the CDR3, the DNA is TGTGCCAGCAGCCAAGATGGTAGGGGTGTGTACAATGAGCAGTTCTTC.

The chain joins TRBV19 to TRBJ2-1; TRBD2 agrees at 11 bases. In germline, CDR1 is LNHDA, CDR2 SQIVND (reference sequence). This CDR3 comprises 18 residues. J was trimmed by 0 bases and V by 3 bases; bases with no gene match: 7. DNA for the CDR3: TGTGCCAGTAGTATTCGCGGACTAGCGGGTCGCTCCTACAATGAGCAGTTCTTC. Residues: CASSIRGLAGRSYNEQFF.

Concerning this clone itself: Other DNA variants within this sample encode the same CDR3. The CDR3 DNA is TGTGCCAGCAGCTTGGGACAGGGAGCCTACGAGCAGTACTTC. Its translation is CASSLGQGAYEQYF. This chain joins TRBV5-6 and TRBJ2-7; 7 bases map to TRBD1. V trimming: 0 bases; J trimming: 2 bases; junction bases outside the gene matches: 2. This CDR3 contains 14 residues. Germline V gene lookup returns CDR1 SGHDT and CDR2 YYEEEE.

This chain uses TRBV29-1 with TRBJ2-3, with 10 nucleotides matching TRBD2. The germline CDR1 and CDR2 sequences are SQVTM and ANQGSEA. The CDR3 loop spans 14 amino acids. Trimming at V came to 7 bases and at J to 4 bases, leaving 8 bases not matched to a gene. Here the CDR3 reads CSAQLAGSPDTQYF. The CDR3 nucleotides read TGCAGCGCCCAACTAGCGGGAAGCCCAGATACGCAGTATTTT.

In this sample, this clone turned up a few times. The J gene is TRBJ2-2, the V gene TRBV9, with TRBD2 matching over 7 bases. The CDR3 has 15 amino acids. CDR1 is SGDLS, CDR2 YYNGEE, per germline. V gave up 0 bases and J gave up 7 bases; unmatched junction bases: 6. In nucleotides, the CDR3 is TGTGCCAGCAGCGTAGGTCGGGGAGGGATCGGGGAGCTGTTTTTT. Its translation is CASSVGRGGIGELFF. The full variable domain, rest sourced from reference TRBV9 and TRBJ2-2, is DSGVTQTPKHLITATGQRVTLRCSPRSGDLSVYWYQQSLDQGLQFLIQYYNGEERAKGNILERFSAQQFPDLHSELNLSSLELGDSALYFCASSVGRGGIGELFFGEGSRLTVL.

This chain links TRBV7-2 with TRBJ1-5; D is uncertain. This CDR3 has 13 amino acids. Per germline, CDR1 SGHTA and CDR2 FQGNSA. The ends were cut back, 6 bases at V and 0 bases at J, with 6 bases in the middle. CDR3 in amino acids: CASRPNSNQPQHF. CDR3 nucleotides: TGTGCCAGCAGACCTAATAGCAATCAGCCCCAGCATTTT.

The chain employs TRBV6-5 and TRBJ1-2; D perhaps matches TRBD1 (5 bases). The CDR3 extends over 13 amino acids. V lost 1 base and J 4 bases, leaving 7 bases between the germline ends. Looked up from germline, CDR1 is MNHEY and CDR2 is SVGAGI. The CDR3 here is CASSYLDSYGYTF. In nucleotides, the CDR3 is TGTGCCAGCAGTTACTTAGACAGCTATGGCTACACCTTC.

This rearrangement joins TRBV7-6 to TRBJ2-7; 8 nucleotides match TRBD1. CDR3 length equals 15 residues. CDR1 and CDR2 from the germline V gene are SGHVS and FNYEAQ. V dropped 2 bases and J dropped 2; count of bases not matched to a gene: 5. CDR3 amino acids: CASSLMSGGPYEQYF. CDR3 nucleotide sequence: TGTGCCAGCAGCTTAATGTCAGGGGGCCCCTACGAGCAGTACTTC.

The chain joins TRBV5-6 to TRBJ2-7; D uncertain. The CDR3 is 12 amino acids. Germline lookup yields CDR1 SGHDT and CDR2 YYEEEE. Trimming removed 2 bases from V and 4 bases from J, with 7 bases in between. The CDR3 bases are TGTGCCAGCAGCTTACAGTTTTACGAGCAGTACTTC. Translated, it gives CASSLQFYEQYF.

On this clone itself: One junction end does not reproduce the germline sequence, and a read error may be involved. The J gene is TRBJ1-1, the V gene TRBV7-7; no clear D gene. Germline-derived CDR1 and CDR2 are SSHAT and FNYEAQ (reference sequence). CDR3 length: 13 residues. CDR3 protein: CASSSRRDTEAFF. The CDR3 coding sequence is TGTGCTAGCAGCTCAAGGAGGGACACTGAAGCTTTCTTT.